This TCR beta chain derives from a study of cytomegalovirus exposure and HLA in healthy donors. In the PCR, 60 Vbeta and 13 Jbeta primers were used. Produced via immunoSEQ multiplex PCR; TCRdb's table is partial and in-frame only. The top ten clones hold about 13% of a sample with over 150,000 clones, roughly 79% of them seen once. The CDR3 covers 14 residues. The germline V gene has CDR1 SGDLS and CDR2 YYNGEE. The V gene end was trimmed by 3 bases and the J gene end by 5 bases; junction bases not matched to a gene: 7. The sample was PBMCs. This sequence was found in a woman aged 50 to 60 in good health and CMV-seronegative. The chain recombines TRBV9 with TRBJ1-1; 7 bases line up with TRBD1. As DNA, the CDR3 is TGTGCCAGCAGCGGTACAGGGGAACGGACTGAAGCTTTCTTT. Translated: CASSGTGERTEAFF.